This T cell receptor beta chain was captured by sequencing in a study of T cell repertoires in ileal Crohn's disease. Study summary: At surgery, 30% to 40% of patients smoked, with median disease duration 7.9 years.

The CDR3 extends over 14 amino acids. J gave up 6 bases and V 4 bases, and 9 bases lay outside the gene matches. CDR1 and CDR2 (germline): SGHRS, YFSETQ. The time point here: neoterminal ileum biopsy at postoperative endoscopy, about 6 months after surgery. Profiled with immunoSEQ multiplex PCR; TCRdb holds only in-frame clones, not every one. The sample gives 15,000 to 20,000 clones, approximately 70% of which show up once; less than 5% is in the top ten. The chain links TRBV5-1 to TRBJ2-7; 8 bases map to TRBD2. The source is an adult with Crohn's disease. The sequencing input was ileal tissue. Here the CDR3 reads CASSEGAGAVEQYF. CDR3 DNA sequence: TGCGCCAGCAGCGAGGGAGCGGGGGCCGTCGAGCAGTACTTC.